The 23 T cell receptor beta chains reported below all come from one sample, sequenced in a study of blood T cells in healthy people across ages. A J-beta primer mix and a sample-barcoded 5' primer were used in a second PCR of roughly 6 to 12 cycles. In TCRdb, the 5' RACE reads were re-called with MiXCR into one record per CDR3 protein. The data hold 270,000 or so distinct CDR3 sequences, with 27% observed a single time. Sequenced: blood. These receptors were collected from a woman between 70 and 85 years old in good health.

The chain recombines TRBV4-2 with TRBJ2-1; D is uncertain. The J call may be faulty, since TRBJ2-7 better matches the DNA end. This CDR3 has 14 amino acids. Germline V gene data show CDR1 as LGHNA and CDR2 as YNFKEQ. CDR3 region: CASSQGLVVSEQYF. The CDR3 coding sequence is TGTGCCAGCAGCCAAGGACTGGTTGTTAGTGAGCAGTACTTC.

CDR3 coding DNA: TGTGCCAGCAGCCAGGGGGGGGGCTCCTACAATGAGCAGTTCTTC. Translation: CASSQGGGSYNEQFF. The chain links TRBV9 to TRBJ2-1; D possibly matches TRBD1 or TRBD2 (7 bases each). The V and J ends lost 4 bases and 0 bases respectively, with 11 bases between them. Germline CDR1 SGDLS, CDR2 YYNGEE. This CDR3 region has 15 residues. Combining the CDR3 with reference TRBV9 and TRBJ2-1 gives the whole variable domain DSGVTQTPKHLITATGQRVTLRCSPRSGDLSVYWYQQSLDQGLQFLIQYYNGEERAKGNILERFSAQQFPDLHSELNLSSLELGDSALYFCASSQGGGSYNEQFFGPGTRLTVL.

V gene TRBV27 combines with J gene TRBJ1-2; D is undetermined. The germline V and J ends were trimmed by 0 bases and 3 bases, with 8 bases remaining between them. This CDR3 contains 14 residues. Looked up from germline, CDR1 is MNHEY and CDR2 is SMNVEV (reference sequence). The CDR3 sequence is CASSLSAAYYGYTF. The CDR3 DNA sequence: TGTGCCAGCAGTTTATCGGCGGCTTACTATGGCTACACCTTC.

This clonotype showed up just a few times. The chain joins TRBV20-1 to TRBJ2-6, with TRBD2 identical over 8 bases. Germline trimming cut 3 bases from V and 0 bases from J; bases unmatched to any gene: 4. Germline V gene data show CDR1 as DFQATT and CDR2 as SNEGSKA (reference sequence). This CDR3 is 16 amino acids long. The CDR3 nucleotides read TGCAGTGCTAGCAAAGCGGGAGACTCTGGGGCCAACGTCCTGACTTTC. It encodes CSASKAGDSGANVLTF.

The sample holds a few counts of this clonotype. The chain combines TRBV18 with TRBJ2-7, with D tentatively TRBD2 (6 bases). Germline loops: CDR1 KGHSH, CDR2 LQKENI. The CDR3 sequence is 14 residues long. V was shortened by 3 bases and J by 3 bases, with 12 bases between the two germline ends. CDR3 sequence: CASSPAWGDYEQYF. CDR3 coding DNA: TGTGCCAGCTCACCCGCTTGGGGGGACTACGAGCAGTACTTC.

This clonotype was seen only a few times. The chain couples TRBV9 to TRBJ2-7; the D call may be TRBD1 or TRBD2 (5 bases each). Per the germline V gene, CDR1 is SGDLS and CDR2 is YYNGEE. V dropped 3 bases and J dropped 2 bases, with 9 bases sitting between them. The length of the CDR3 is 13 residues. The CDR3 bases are TGTGCCAGCAGCGACCGGGACCCCTACGAGCAGTACTTC. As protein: CASSDRDPYEQYF.

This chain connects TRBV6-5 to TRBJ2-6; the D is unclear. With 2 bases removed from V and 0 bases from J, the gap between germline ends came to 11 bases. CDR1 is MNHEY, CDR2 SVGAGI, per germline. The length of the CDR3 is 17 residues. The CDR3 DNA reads TGTGCCAGCAGTTACCCGACACCCAGCTCTGGGGCCAACGTCCTGACTTTC. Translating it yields CASSYPTPSSGANVLTF.

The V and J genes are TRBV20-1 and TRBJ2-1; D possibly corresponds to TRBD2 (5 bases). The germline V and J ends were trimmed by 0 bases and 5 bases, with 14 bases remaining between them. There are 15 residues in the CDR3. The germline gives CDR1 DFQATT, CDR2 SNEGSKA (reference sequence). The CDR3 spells CSARDLERNDNEQFF. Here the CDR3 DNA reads TGCAGTGCTAGAGATTTAGAGCGGAACGACAATGAGCAGTTCTTC.

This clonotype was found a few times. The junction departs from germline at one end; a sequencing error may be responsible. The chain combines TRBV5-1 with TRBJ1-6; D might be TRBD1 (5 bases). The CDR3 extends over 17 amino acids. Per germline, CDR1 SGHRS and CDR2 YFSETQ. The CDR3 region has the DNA TGCGCCAGCAGCGACCACAGGCAAGGAGAGTATAGTTCACCCCTCCACTTT. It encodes CASSDHRQGEYSSPLHF.

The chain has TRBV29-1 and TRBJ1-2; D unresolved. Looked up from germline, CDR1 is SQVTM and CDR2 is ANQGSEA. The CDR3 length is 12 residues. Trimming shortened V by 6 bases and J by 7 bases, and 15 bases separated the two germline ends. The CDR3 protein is CSVLGVRSGYTF. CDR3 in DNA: TGCAGCGTCCTTGGGGTGCGATCTGGCTACACCTTC.

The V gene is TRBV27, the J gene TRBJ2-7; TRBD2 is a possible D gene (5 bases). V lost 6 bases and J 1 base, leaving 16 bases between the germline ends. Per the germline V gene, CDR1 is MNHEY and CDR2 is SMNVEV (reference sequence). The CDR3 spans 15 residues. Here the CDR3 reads CASRQDTDFSYEQYF. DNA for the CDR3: TGTGCCAGCAGACAAGACACGGACTTTTCCTACGAGCAGTACTTC.

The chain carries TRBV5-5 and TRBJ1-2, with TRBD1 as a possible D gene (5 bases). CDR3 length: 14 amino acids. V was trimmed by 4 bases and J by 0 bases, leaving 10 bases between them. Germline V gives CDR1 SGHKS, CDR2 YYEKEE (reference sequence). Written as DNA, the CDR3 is TGTGCCAGCAGCCCCGGGACCCCTAACTATGGCTACACCTTC. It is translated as CASSPGTPNYGYTF. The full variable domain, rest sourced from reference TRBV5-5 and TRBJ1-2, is DAGVTQSPTHLIKTRGQQVTLRCSPISGHKSVSWYQQVLGQGPQFIFQYYEKEERGRGNFPDRFSARQFPNYSSELNVNALLLGDSALYLCASSPGTPNYGYTFGSGTRLTVV.

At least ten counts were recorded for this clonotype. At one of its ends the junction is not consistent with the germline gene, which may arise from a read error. In nucleotides, the CDR3 is TGTGCCAGCAGTTTAGAATACGAGCAGTACTTC. This sequence encodes CASSLEYEQYF. The chain has TRBV7-2 and TRBJ2-7; D is uncertain. This CDR3 contains 11 residues. CDR1 is SGHTA, CDR2 FQGNSA, per germline.

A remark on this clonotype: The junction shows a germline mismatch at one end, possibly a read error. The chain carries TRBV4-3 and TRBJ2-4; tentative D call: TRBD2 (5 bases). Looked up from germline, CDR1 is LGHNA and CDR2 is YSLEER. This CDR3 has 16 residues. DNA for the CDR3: TGCGCCAGCAGCCAAAATTCTGCCGGGAACAAAAACATTCAGCACTTC. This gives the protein CASSQNSAGNKNIQHF.

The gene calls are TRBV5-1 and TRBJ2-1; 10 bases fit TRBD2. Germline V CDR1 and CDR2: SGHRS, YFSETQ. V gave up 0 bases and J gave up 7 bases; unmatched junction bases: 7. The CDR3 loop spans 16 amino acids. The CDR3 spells CASSLVSGRAENEQFF. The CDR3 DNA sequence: TGCGCCAGCAGCTTGGTGAGCGGGAGGGCCGAGAATGAGCAGTTCTTC. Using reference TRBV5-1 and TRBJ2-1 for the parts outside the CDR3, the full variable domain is KAGVTQTPRYLIKTRGQQVTLSCSPISGHRSVSWYQQTPGQGLQFLFEYFSETQRNKGNFPGRFSGRQFSNSRSEMNVSTLELGDSALYLCASSLVSGRAENEQFFGPGTRLTVL.

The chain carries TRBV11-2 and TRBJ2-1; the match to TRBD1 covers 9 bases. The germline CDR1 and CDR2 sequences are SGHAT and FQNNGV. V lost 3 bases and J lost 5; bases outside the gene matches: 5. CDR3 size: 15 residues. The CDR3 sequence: CASSFVGQGHNEQFF. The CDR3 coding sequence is TGTGCCAGCAGCTTTGTGGGACAGGGCCACAATGAGCAGTTCTTC.

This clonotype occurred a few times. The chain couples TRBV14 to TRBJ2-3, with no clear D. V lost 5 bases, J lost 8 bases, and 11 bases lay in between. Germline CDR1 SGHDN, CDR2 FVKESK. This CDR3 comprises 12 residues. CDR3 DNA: TGTGCCAGCAGCTTTAACTCGATTACGCAGTATTTT. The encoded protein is CASSFNSITQYF.

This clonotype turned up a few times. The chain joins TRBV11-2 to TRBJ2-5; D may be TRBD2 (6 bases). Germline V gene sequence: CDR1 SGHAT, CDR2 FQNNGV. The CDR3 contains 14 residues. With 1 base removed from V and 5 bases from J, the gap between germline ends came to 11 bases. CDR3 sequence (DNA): TGTGCCAGCAGCTTAGGACTAGTTGATGAGACCCAGTACTTC. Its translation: CASSLGLVDETQYF.

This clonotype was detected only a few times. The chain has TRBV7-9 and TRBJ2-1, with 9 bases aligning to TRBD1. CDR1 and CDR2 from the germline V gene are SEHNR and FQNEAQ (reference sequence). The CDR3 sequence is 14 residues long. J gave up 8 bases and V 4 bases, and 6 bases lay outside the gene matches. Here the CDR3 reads CASSSTGGFDEQFF. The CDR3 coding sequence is TGTGCCAGCAGCTCTACAGGGGGCTTCGATGAGCAGTTCTTC.

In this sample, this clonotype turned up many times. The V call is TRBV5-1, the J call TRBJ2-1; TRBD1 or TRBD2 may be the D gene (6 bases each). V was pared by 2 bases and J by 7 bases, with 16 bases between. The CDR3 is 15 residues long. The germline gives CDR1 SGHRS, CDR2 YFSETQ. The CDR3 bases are TGCGCCAGCAGCTTAGGGGGGCTTGAATTGAATGAGCAGTTCTTC. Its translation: CASSLGGLELNEQFF. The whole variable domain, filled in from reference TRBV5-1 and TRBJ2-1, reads KAGVTQTPRYLIKTRGQQVTLSCSPISGHRSVSWYQQTPGQGLQFLFEYFSETQRNKGNFPGRFSGRQFSNSRSEMNVSTLELGDSALYLCASSLGGLELNEQFFGPGTRLTVL.

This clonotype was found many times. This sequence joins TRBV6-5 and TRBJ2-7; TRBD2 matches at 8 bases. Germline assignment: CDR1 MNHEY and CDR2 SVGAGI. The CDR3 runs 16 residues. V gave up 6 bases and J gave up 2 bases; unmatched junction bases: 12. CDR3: CASSPPLTSDPYEQYF. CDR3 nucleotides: TGTGCCAGCAGCCCCCCCTTGACTAGCGACCCCTACGAGCAGTACTTC.

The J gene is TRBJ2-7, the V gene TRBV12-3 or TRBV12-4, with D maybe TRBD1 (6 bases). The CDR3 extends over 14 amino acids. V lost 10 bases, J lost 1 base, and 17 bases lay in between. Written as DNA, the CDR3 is TGTGCCAACAGCCTCGGGACACGTTCCTACGAGCAGTACTTC. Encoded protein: CANSLGTRSYEQYF.

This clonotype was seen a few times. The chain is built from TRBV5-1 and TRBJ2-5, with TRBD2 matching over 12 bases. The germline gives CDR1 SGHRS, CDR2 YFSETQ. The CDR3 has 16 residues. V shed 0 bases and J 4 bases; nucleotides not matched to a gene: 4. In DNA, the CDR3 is TGCGCCAGCAGCTTGGGGACTAGCGGGAATGGAGAGACCCAGTACTTC. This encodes CASSLGTSGNGETQYF.